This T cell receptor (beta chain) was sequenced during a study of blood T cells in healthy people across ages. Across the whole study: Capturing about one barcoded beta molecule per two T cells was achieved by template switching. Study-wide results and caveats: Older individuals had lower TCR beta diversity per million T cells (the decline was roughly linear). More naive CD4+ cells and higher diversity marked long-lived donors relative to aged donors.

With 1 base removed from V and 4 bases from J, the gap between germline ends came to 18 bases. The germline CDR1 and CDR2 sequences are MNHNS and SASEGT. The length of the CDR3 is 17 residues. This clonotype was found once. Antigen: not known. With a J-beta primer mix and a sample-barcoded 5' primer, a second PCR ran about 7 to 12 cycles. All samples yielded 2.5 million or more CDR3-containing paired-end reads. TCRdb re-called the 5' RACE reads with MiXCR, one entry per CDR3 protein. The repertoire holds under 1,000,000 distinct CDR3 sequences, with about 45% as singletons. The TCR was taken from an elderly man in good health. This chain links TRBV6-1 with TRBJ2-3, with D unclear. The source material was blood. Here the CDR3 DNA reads TGTGCCAGCAGTGAAGTCTTGGCCGGAGTATTCTCAGATACGCAGTATTTT. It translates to CASSEVLAGVFSDTQYF.